This T cell receptor beta chain was observed in a study of CD8+ T cells in alopecia areata. cDNA serving as the sequencing template came from extracted, reverse transcribed RNA. Clones were read by immunoSEQ multiplex PCR, and TCRdb kept only the in-frame ones, dropping some. This table has roughly 250,000 clones, 67% appearing once. This CDR3 has 14 amino acids. The germline V and J ends were trimmed by 5 bases and 5 bases, with 15 bases remaining between them. Germline V CDR1 and CDR2: MNHEY, SVGAGI. The TCR was taken from a human donor with alopecia areata. The chain employs TRBV6-5 and TRBJ2-5, with D maybe TRBD2 (6 bases). The source material was CD4+ T cells sorted from blood, sampled at week 0. The CDR3 DNA is TGTGCCAGCAGTGTCGGAGGGGTAAGGGAGACCCAGTACTTC. The encoded protein is CASSVGGVRETQYF.